This T cell receptor beta chain was recorded in a study of T cell responses to AZD1222 COVID-19 vaccine. Study conclusions and caveats: Elevations in Spike-specific TCR breadth and depth followed administration of two AZD1222 doses.

This table comes from immunoSEQ multiplex PCR, and its TCRdb copy is limited to in-frame clones, with some not included. Here the sample spans 110,000 to 150,000 clones, approximately 85% being singletons. Turning to this clone: What it recognizes is unknown.

From germline, CDR1 is MDHEN and CDR2 SYDVKM. The CDR3 has 14 residues. V lost 8 bases and J 0 bases, leaving 10 bases between the germline ends. The source of this sequence is an adult in good health. The source material was peripheral blood, sampled on day 0 of AZD1222 vaccination. The chain employs TRBV28 and TRBJ1-4, with D perhaps matching TRBD1 (6 bases). The CDR3 reads CASGGWATNEKLFF. The CDR3 region has the DNA TGTGCCAGCGGGGGCTGGGCAACTAATGAAAAACTGTTTTTT.